This T cell receptor beta chain was captured in a study of OX40 agonist ivuxolimab in advanced cancers. Looking at the study overall: Every 2 weeks, patients received ivuxolimab intravenously, dosed at 0.01 to 10 mg/kg. Patients were roughly 87% male with ages about 20 to 79, mean 60. Three patients got partial responses; one had hepatocellular carcinoma and two had cutaneous melanoma.

Generated by immunoSEQ multiplex PCR, the TCRdb table keeps only in-frame clones and is missing some. This table has about 83,000 clones, 85% appearing once. This clone has more than one count but fewer than ten. Patients were excluded for autoimmune disease history or systemic immunosuppression. Germline V gene lookup returns CDR1 MNHEY and CDR2 SVGAGI. This CDR3 spans 15 amino acids. Trimming removed 6 bases at V and 3 bases at J, with 16 bases between. The sequencing here drew on CD4+ or CD8+ T cells sorted from blood, taken in a trial of the OX40 agonist ivuxolimab. The TCR comes from an adult with an advanced solid tumor such as melanoma, head and neck, liver or kidney cancer. The V gene is TRBV6-5, the J gene TRBJ2-3; unclear D gene. In nucleotides, the CDR3 is TGTGCCAGCAGCCTCGGACCGACTCCGACAGATACGCAGTATTTT. It codes for CASSLGPTPTDTQYF.